Listed below are T cell receptor beta chains from one sample, sequenced in a study of OX40 agonist ivuxolimab in advanced cancers. Here immunoSEQ multiplex PCR was the method, and the copy in TCRdb shows in-frame clones only, minus some. The repertoire holds roughly 62,000 clones, with approximately 82% as singletons. This specimen consisted of CD4+ or CD8+ T cells sorted from blood, obtained in a trial of the OX40 agonist ivuxolimab. The receptors stem from an adult with an advanced solid tumor such as melanoma, head and neck, liver or kidney cancer. The CDR3 runs from the conserved cysteine through the conserved F or W. The order of the fields is J gene, clone size, D gene, V gene, CDR3 DNA, CDR3 protein. A D gene is named only where the DNA matches it firmly. Clone size is not always given. Where it is, it says once, few, many or a class for expanded clones.

j_call: TRBJ1-2
clone_size: NA
d_call: NA
v_call: TRBV28
cdr3_nt: TGTGCCAGCAGTGCAGACAGATATGGCTACACCTTC
cdr3_aa: CASSADRYGYTF

j_call: TRBJ1-5
clone_size: NA
d_call: NA
v_call: TRBV7-8
cdr3_nt: TGTGCCAGCAGCTTAGAACTTAGCAGGAGCAATCAGCCCCAGCATTTT
cdr3_aa: CASSLELSRSNQPQHF

j_call: TRBJ2-7
clone_size: NA
d_call: NA
v_call: TRBV20-1
cdr3_nt: TGCAGTGCTAGAGGATTTGACGAGCAGTACTTC
cdr3_aa: CSARGFDEQYF

j_call: TRBJ1-2
clone_size: NA
d_call: TRBD1
v_call: TRBV5-1
cdr3_nt: TGCGCCAGCAGCTTGTACCCCGGGACAGGTAACTATGGCTACACCTTC
cdr3_aa: CASSLYPGTGNYGYTF

j_call: TRBJ2-2
clone_size: NA
d_call: TRBD1
v_call: TRBV6-4
cdr3_nt: TGTGCCAGCAGTGGAGGGGACAGAAACACCGGGGAGCTGTTTTTT
cdr3_aa: CASSGGDRNTGELFF

j_call: TRBJ1-6
clone_size: NA
d_call: TRBD1
v_call: TRBV5-1
cdr3_nt: TGCGCCAGCAGCGTCCGACAGGGGCAGGGTGGTAATTCACCCCTCCACTTT
cdr3_aa: CASSVRQGQGGNSPLHF

j_call: TRBJ1-1
clone_size: NA
d_call: TRBD1
v_call: TRBV5-4
cdr3_nt: TGTGCCAGCAGCTTCGACAGGGTGAACACTGAAGCTTTCTTT
cdr3_aa: CASSFDRVNTEAFF

j_call: TRBJ2-3
clone_size: NA
d_call: TRBD2
v_call: TRBV10-3
cdr3_nt: TGTGCCATCAGTTCCGGGGAGGGGCGAACAGATACGCAGTATTTT
cdr3_aa: CAISSGEGRTDTQYF

j_call: TRBJ2-2
clone_size: NA
d_call: NA
v_call: TRBV19
cdr3_nt: TGTGCCAGTACCGCGGACCGACGGGCCGGGGAGCTGTTTTTT
cdr3_aa: CASTADRRAGELFF

j_call: TRBJ2-7
clone_size: NA
d_call: NA
v_call: TRBV6-5
cdr3_nt: TGTGCCGCGGGTCCCCAATACGAGCAGTACTTC
cdr3_aa: CAAGPQYEQYF

j_call: TRBJ1-2
clone_size: NA
d_call: NA
v_call: TRBV6-1
cdr3_nt: TGTGCCAGCAGTGAAGTCACCAGGGGATCTAACTATGGCTACACCTTC
cdr3_aa: CASSEVTRGSNYGYTF

j_call: TRBJ2-2
clone_size: few
d_call: TRBD1
v_call: TRBV6-4
cdr3_nt: TGTGCCAGCAGTGGACAGGGGAACACCGGGGAGCTGTTTTTT
cdr3_aa: CASSGQGNTGELFF

j_call: TRBJ2-5
clone_size: few
d_call: TRBD1
v_call: TRBV7-3
cdr3_nt: TGTGCCAGCAGCTTAGGACCCGGGACAGGGGGCGGAGAGACCCAGTACTTC
cdr3_aa: CASSLGPGTGGGETQYF

j_call: TRBJ1-3
clone_size: NA
d_call: NA
v_call: TRBV7-3
cdr3_nt: TGTGCCAGCAGTCGCCAGGGTGGAAACACCATATATTTT
cdr3_aa: CASSRQGGNTIYF

j_call: TRBJ1-5
clone_size: NA
d_call: NA
v_call: TRBV7-9
cdr3_nt: TGTGCCAGCAGCCCCTCGGGGGATAGCAATCAGCCCCAGCATTTT
cdr3_aa: CASSPSGDSNQPQHF

j_call: TRBJ1-6
clone_size: NA
d_call: TRBD1
v_call: TRBV7-9
cdr3_nt: TGTGCCAGCAGCTACGGGACAGCTCCAACCCTCCACTTT
cdr3_aa: CASSYGTAPTLHF

j_call: TRBJ1-2
clone_size: NA
d_call: NA
v_call: TRBV13
cdr3_nt: TGTGCCAGCAGCTCCTCAGGACGGACCTATGGCTACACCTTC
cdr3_aa: CASSSSGRTYGYTF

j_call: TRBJ1-4
clone_size: NA
d_call: NA
v_call: TRBV5-1
cdr3_nt: TGCGCCAGCAGCTTGGATGGGGCAACTAATGAAAAACTGTTTTTT
cdr3_aa: CASSLDGATNEKLFF

j_call: TRBJ1-2
clone_size: NA
d_call: NA
v_call: TRBV25-1
cdr3_nt: TGTGCCAGCAGTTCGGCCGGGAACTATGGCTACACCTTC
cdr3_aa: CASSSAGNYGYTF

j_call: TRBJ1-2
clone_size: NA
d_call: NA
v_call: TRBV28
cdr3_nt: TGTGCCAGCAGCACGGGACAAAGTAACTATGGCTACACCTTC
cdr3_aa: CASSTGQSNYGYTF

j_call: TRBJ2-4
clone_size: NA
d_call: TRBD1
v_call: TRBV18
cdr3_nt: TGTGCCAGCTCACCCGGGACAGGGAGGAACATTCAGTACTTC
cdr3_aa: CASSPGTGRNIQYF

j_call: TRBJ2-5
clone_size: few
d_call: TRBD2
v_call: TRBV6-4
cdr3_nt: TGTGCCAGCAGTAGGACTAGCGGGGAGACCCAGTACTTC
cdr3_aa: CASSRTSGETQYF

j_call: TRBJ1-1
clone_size: NA
d_call: NA
v_call: TRBV27
cdr3_nt: TGTGCCAGCGGATGGAGGAACACTGAAGCTTTCTTT
cdr3_aa: CASGWRNTEAFF

j_call: TRBJ2-3
clone_size: few
d_call: TRBD2
v_call: TRBV9
cdr3_nt: TGTGCCAGCAGCCCGCGGGGGGACACTAGCACAGATACGCAGTATTTT
cdr3_aa: CASSPRGDTSTDTQYF

j_call: TRBJ1-3
clone_size: NA
d_call: NA
v_call: TRBV6-6
cdr3_nt: TGTGCCAGCAGGGGCGACACGGTGGGAAACACCATATATTTT
cdr3_aa: CASRGDTVGNTIYF

j_call: TRBJ2-5
clone_size: NA
d_call: TRBD1
v_call: TRBV5-1
cdr3_nt: TGCGCCAGCAGCCAGGACAGGGTGGAAGAGACCCAGTACTTC
cdr3_aa: CASSQDRVEETQYF

j_call: TRBJ1-1
clone_size: NA
d_call: TRBD1
v_call: TRBV5-1
cdr3_nt: TGCGCCAGCAGTGAGGGGGCCCGAGGGAACACTGAAGCTTTCTTT
cdr3_aa: CASSEGARGNTEAFF

j_call: TRBJ1-1
clone_size: NA
d_call: NA
v_call: TRBV6-5
cdr3_nt: TGTGCCAGCAGCCGACAGGACCTGGCGGGGGAAGCTTTCTTT
cdr3_aa: CASSRQDLAGEAFF

j_call: TRBJ1-6
clone_size: NA
d_call: NA
v_call: TRBV5-1
cdr3_nt: TGCGCCAGCAGTTCCTCCGTTGCGGGGCCACCCCTCCACTTT
cdr3_aa: CASSSSVAGPPLHF

j_call: TRBJ1-2
clone_size: NA
d_call: TRBD1
v_call: TRBV9
cdr3_nt: TGTGCCAGCAGCGCACCCTCCCTGGTGACAGGGTGGGAAGATGGCTACACCTTC
cdr3_aa: CASSAPSLVTGWEDGYTF

j_call: TRBJ2-3
clone_size: few
d_call: TRBD1
v_call: TRBV7-9
cdr3_nt: TGTGCCAGCAGCTTCCGGGACAGACTCCCCCATACGCAGTATTTT
cdr3_aa: CASSFRDRLPHTQYF

j_call: TRBJ1-1
clone_size: few
d_call: NA
v_call: TRBV10-2
cdr3_nt: TGCGCCAGCAGGGAGATAGGGATCATGAACACTGAAGCTTTCTTT
cdr3_aa: CASREIGIMNTEAFF

j_call: TRBJ1-2
clone_size: NA
d_call: NA
v_call: TRBV5-4
cdr3_nt: TGTGCCAGCAGCTTGGCCCGCGGGGTTCGTGGCTACACCTTC
cdr3_aa: CASSLARGVRGYTF

j_call: TRBJ2-1
clone_size: once
d_call: TRBD2
v_call: TRBV4-2
cdr3_nt: TGTGCCAGCAGCCAAGGGGTAGGCGGGGGTTTCTATGAGCAGTTCTTC
cdr3_aa: CASSQGVGGGFYEQFF

j_call: TRBJ2-3
clone_size: NA
d_call: TRBD1
v_call: TRBV5-4
cdr3_nt: TGTGCCAGCAGCTTGGTCGGGACAGCAATGAGCACAGATACGCAGTATTTT
cdr3_aa: CASSLVGTAMSTDTQYF

j_call: TRBJ1-6
clone_size: NA
d_call: TRBD1
v_call: TRBV19
cdr3_nt: TGTGCCAGTAGTATAAGGGGGACAGGGCAATCACCCCTCCACTTT
cdr3_aa: CASSIRGTGQSPLHF

j_call: TRBJ2-7
clone_size: once
d_call: NA
v_call: TRBV7-9
cdr3_nt: TGTGCCAGCAGCTTAGGGGCTAGCGCGGTCGTCGAGCAGTACTTC
cdr3_aa: CASSLGASAVVEQYF

j_call: TRBJ2-1
clone_size: NA
d_call: TRBD1
v_call: TRBV5-6
cdr3_nt: TGTGCCAGCAGCTTGGTGGGACAGGGGGCGGTGGAGCAGTTCTTC
cdr3_aa: CASSLVGQGAVEQFF

j_call: TRBJ1-1
clone_size: NA
d_call: NA
v_call: TRBV28
cdr3_nt: TGTGCCAGCAGTTTTCCAGGGCTGAGAACTGAAGCTTTCTTT
cdr3_aa: CASSFPGLRTEAFF

j_call: TRBJ2-7
clone_size: NA
d_call: NA
v_call: TRBV28
cdr3_nt: TGTGCCACCGGGTGGGTGGGGGTCTCCTACGAGCAGTACTTC
cdr3_aa: CATGWVGVSYEQYF

j_call: TRBJ2-1
clone_size: NA
d_call: NA
v_call: TRBV29-1
cdr3_nt: TGCAGCGTTGTATGGGTAAATGAGCAGTTCTTC
cdr3_aa: CSVVWVNEQFF

j_call: TRBJ1-6
clone_size: NA
d_call: TRBD1
v_call: TRBV4-1
cdr3_nt: TGCGCCAGCAGCCAAGTTCTTTTGACAGGGGAGGGTTCACCCCTCCACTTT
cdr3_aa: CASSQVLLTGEGSPLHF

j_call: TRBJ1-1
clone_size: NA
d_call: TRBD1
v_call: TRBV9
cdr3_nt: TGTGCCAGCAGCGTACGACAGGGGGGTTCAGAAGCTTTCTTT
cdr3_aa: CASSVRQGGSEAFF

j_call: TRBJ2-1
clone_size: NA
d_call: NA
v_call: TRBV5-8
cdr3_nt: TGTGCCAGCAGCTTGAGAGGAGGTATATACAATGAGCAGTTCTTC
cdr3_aa: CASSLRGGIYNEQFF

j_call: TRBJ1-2
clone_size: NA
d_call: TRBD1
v_call: TRBV10-3
cdr3_nt: TGTGCCATCGGGGGGGACAGGGCTTCTTATGGCTACACCTTC
cdr3_aa: CAIGGDRASYGYTF

j_call: TRBJ1-1
clone_size: NA
d_call: NA
v_call: TRBV9
cdr3_nt: TGTGCCAGCAGCCCGGGACAAGGGTTGGCTGAAGCTTTCTTT
cdr3_aa: CASSPGQGLAEAFF

j_call: TRBJ2-7
clone_size: NA
d_call: NA
v_call: TRBV6-6
cdr3_nt: TGTGCCAGCAGTCGCCAGTTCTCCGAGCAGTACTTC
cdr3_aa: CASSRQFSEQYF

j_call: TRBJ2-7
clone_size: NA
d_call: NA
v_call: TRBV5-1
cdr3_nt: TGCGCCAGCAGAGACCCGGGCGAGCAGTACTTC
cdr3_aa: CASRDPGEQYF

j_call: TRBJ1-3
clone_size: once
d_call: TRBD1
v_call: TRBV9
cdr3_nt: TGTGCCAGCAGCACCTTGGACAGGGGAATTTCAGGAAACACCATATATTTT
cdr3_aa: CASSTLDRGISGNTIYF

j_call: TRBJ2-6
clone_size: NA
d_call: NA
v_call: TRBV5-1
cdr3_nt: TGCGCCAGCAGCTTGGACGGTAACTCTGGGGCCAACGTCCTGACTTTC
cdr3_aa: CASSLDGNSGANVLTF

j_call: TRBJ1-1
clone_size: NA
d_call: TRBD1
v_call: TRBV27
cdr3_nt: TGTGCCAGCAGCACTCAGACAGGGGGGGCTGAAGCTTTCTTT
cdr3_aa: CASSTQTGGAEAFF

j_call: TRBJ1-1
clone_size: once
d_call: NA
v_call: TRBV7-2
cdr3_nt: TGTGCCAGCAGTTCCTCGAACACTGAAGCTTTCTTT
cdr3_aa: CASSSSNTEAFF

j_call: TRBJ2-1
clone_size: NA
d_call: TRBD2
v_call: TRBV6-1
cdr3_nt: TGTGCCAGCAGCCAGGGACTAGCGGACTACAATGAGCAGTTCTTC
cdr3_aa: CASSQGLADYNEQFF

j_call: TRBJ2-7
clone_size: few
d_call: TRBD2
v_call: TRBV6-5
cdr3_nt: TGTGCCAGCAGCAACAGCGGGGGCTCACACGAGCAGTACTTC
cdr3_aa: CASSNSGGSHEQYF

j_call: TRBJ1-2
clone_size: once
d_call: NA
v_call: TRBV7-8
cdr3_nt: TGTGCCAGCAGCTTAGCTCCAGGGGCGCCGTATGGCTACACCTTC
cdr3_aa: CASSLAPGAPYGYTF

j_call: TRBJ2-2
clone_size: NA
d_call: NA
v_call: TRBV15
cdr3_nt: TGTGCCACCAGCAGGGACCTGGCCGGGGAGCTGTTTTTT
cdr3_aa: CATSRDLAGELFF